These 10 T cell receptor beta chains were sequenced from one sample in a study of shared clonotypes between healthy human individuals. Some clones are missing from TCRdb's copy, which holds only in-frame ones; the method was immunoSEQ multiplex PCR. The sample has a few million clones, more than 85% seen once. Sequenced input: naive CD4+ T cells from PBMCs. The subset is: CD45RA+ positively selected. The receptor set was obtained from a man between 18 and 35 years old in good health. Some clones in this sample may be carry-over from other donors' samples.

Details on this clone: The same CDR3 arises from other DNA sequences in this sample as well. V is TRBV2 and J is TRBJ1-5; 7 bases agree with TRBD1. The CDR3 loop spans 11 amino acids. Germline V gene lookup returns CDR1 SNHLY and CDR2 FYNNEI. V shed 9 bases, J shed 6 bases, and the junction held 2 bases outside the gene matches. The CDR3 sequence is CASSGGQPQHF. The CDR3 DNA sequence: TGTGCCAGTTCAGGGGGTCAGCCCCAGCATTTT. Variable domain in full (rest from reference TRBV2 and TRBJ1-5): EPEVTQTPSHQVTQMGQEVILRCVPISNHLYFYWYRQILGQKVEFLVSFYNNEISEKSEIFDDQFSVERPDGSNFTLKIRSTKLEDSAMYFCASSGGQPQHFGDGTRLSIL.

As to this clone: At the DNA level, this CDR3 is encoded by other sequences in the same sample as well. The chain is built from TRBV27 and TRBJ1-1; D gene unclear. This CDR3 has 13 residues. In germline, CDR1 is MNHEY, CDR2 SMNVEV (reference sequence). V was cut by 1 base and J by 0 bases, with 3 bases left in between. The CDR3 region has the DNA TGTGCCAGCAGTTTATACATGAACACTGAAGCTTTCTTT. It specifies CASSLYMNTEAFF.

The chain links TRBV7-2 to TRBJ1-1; D unresolved. The CDR3 totals 15 residues. Germline loops: CDR1 SGHTA, CDR2 FQGNSA. V was trimmed by 2 bases and J by 5 bases, leaving 15 bases between them. CDR3 loop: CASSLKIGGWTEAFF. DNA of the CDR3: TGTGCCAGCAGCTTAAAGATAGGAGGGTGGACTGAAGCTTTCTTT.

This clone was recorded only once. The chain couples TRBV7-3 to TRBJ2-1; TRBD2 agrees at 12 bases. V lost 1 base and J lost 8; bases outside the gene matches: 18. CDR3 length equals 20 residues. The germline CDR1 and CDR2 sequences are SGHTA and FQGTGA. The DNA for the CDR3 is TGTGCCAGCAGCTTAAAGGTTCTAGCGGGAGGGGGTCCAAGAGTGGATGAGCAGTTCTTC. Translating it yields CASSLKVLAGGGPRVDEQFF.

Notes on this clone: This same CDR3 is encoded by further DNA sequences in the sample. The V call is TRBV7-3, the J call TRBJ2-1; 10 nucleotides agree with TRBD2. V gave up 1 base and J gave up 7 bases; unmatched junction bases: 4. CDR1 is SGHTA, CDR2 FQGTGA, per germline. The CDR3 is 15 amino acids. The CDR3 sequence: CASSLIGTSVNEQFF. The DNA for the CDR3 is TGTGCCAGCAGCTTAATCGGGACTAGCGTAAATGAGCAGTTCTTC.

The V gene is TRBV5-1, the J gene TRBJ2-1; TRBD1 matches at 9 bases. The junction had 5 bases not matched to a gene; V was cut back by 1 base and J by 6 bases. Germline lookup yields CDR1 SGHRS and CDR2 YFSETQ. The CDR3 length is 15 residues. The CDR3 spells CASSLIPGQGNEQFF. CDR3 nucleotides: TGCGCCAGCAGCTTGATACCGGGACAGGGCAATGAGCAGTTCTTC. Based on the CDR3 plus reference TRBV5-1 and TRBJ2-1, the full variable domain is KAGVTQTPRYLIKTRGQQVTLSCSPISGHRSVSWYQQTPGQGLQFLFEYFSETQRNKGNFPGRFSGRQFSNSRSEMNVSTLELGDSALYLCASSLIPGQGNEQFFGPGTRLTVL.

The CDR3 DNA sequence: TGTGCCAGCAGCGGACAGGGTTGGAATCAGCCCCAGCATTTT. Protein sequence: CASSGQGWNQPQHF. The chain recombines TRBV7-8 with TRBJ1-5; 8 positions agree with TRBD1. Germline trimming cut 5 bases from V and 4 bases from J; bases unmatched to any gene: 4. This CDR3 spans 14 amino acids. CDR1 is SGHVS, CDR2 FQNEAQ, per germline.

V is TRBV29-1 and J is TRBJ2-5, with D maybe TRBD2 (6 bases). CDR3 length: 14 amino acids. Trimming cost V 0 bases and J 5 bases, with 13 bases left between them. Germline V gene sequence: CDR1 SQVTM, CDR2 ANQGSEA. CDR3 sequence reads: CSVEDVFAGETQYF. As DNA, the CDR3 is TGCAGCGTTGAAGATGTTTTTGCGGGGGAGACCCAGTACTTC.

V gene TRBV29-1 combines with J gene TRBJ2-7; D is unclear. V was clipped by 4 bases and J by 0 bases, with 10 bases between them. Germline CDR1 is SQVTM and CDR2 is ANQGSEA. This CDR3 region has 13 residues. CDR3 DNA sequence: TGCAGCGTTGTAGAGGCCATCTCCTACGAGCAGTACTTC. Amino acids: CSVVEAISYEQYF.

V usage is TRBV5-8 and J usage is TRBJ2-2; D is perhaps TRBD2 (6 bases). The CDR3 runs 17 residues. The germline V and J ends were trimmed by 6 bases and 8 bases, with 26 bases remaining between them. Germline CDR1 SGHTS, CDR2 YDEGEE. The CDR3 sequence: CASIRFGGTVARGELFF. Written as DNA, the CDR3 is TGTGCCAGCATCCGTTTCGGCGGGACGGTCGCACGGGGGGAGCTGTTTTTT.